Listed here are 25 T cell receptor beta chains from one sample, sequenced in a study of shared clonotypes between healthy human individuals. This table comes from immunoSEQ multiplex PCR, and its TCRdb copy is limited to in-frame clones, with some not included. The sample has approximately 2,000,000 clones, under 95% seen once; the top ten hold approximately 0.41%. Material: naive CD4+ T cells from PBMCs. The subset here: CD45RA+ positively selected. The receptor set was obtained from a man between 18 and 35 years old in good health. Some clones in this sample may be carry-over from other donors' samples.

The J gene is TRBJ1-5, the V gene TRBV7-2; D is perhaps TRBD1 (6 bases). Trimming pared 2 bases from V and 0 bases from J, leaving 11 bases between. The CDR3 contains 16 residues. CDR1 is SGHTA, CDR2 FQGNSA, per germline. CDR3 sequence reads: CASSLIGQYSNQPQHF. CDR3 DNA sequence: TGTGCCAGCAGCTTAATCGGACAGTATAGCAATCAGCCCCAGCATTTT.

The chain is built from TRBV28 and TRBJ1-2; no firm D call. Trimming pared 4 bases from V and 10 bases from J, leaving 13 bases between. The length of the CDR3 is 12 residues. Looked up from germline, CDR1 is MDHEN and CDR2 is SYDVKM. The DNA for the CDR3 is TGTGCCAGCAGTTCCCTGGGGTGGGCCTACACCTTC. This codes for CASSSLGWAYTF.

The chain uses TRBV9 and TRBJ1-2; D ambiguous. The CDR3 is 13 amino acids. Trimming shortened V by 0 bases and J by 9 bases, and 12 bases separated the two germline ends. In germline, CDR1 is SGDLS, CDR2 YYNGEE. This CDR3 is CASSVAQEGSYTF. DNA for the CDR3: TGTGCCAGCAGCGTAGCCCAAGAAGGGAGCTACACCTTC.

This clone was observed a single time. This rearrangement joins TRBV7-3 to TRBJ2-3; the D call may be TRBD1 or TRBD2 (5 bases each). The CDR3 spans 14 residues. The germline CDR1 and CDR2 sequences are SGHTA and FQGTGA. Deletions cut 4 bases from V and 2 bases from J, with 10 bases between. The CDR3 loop is CASSSGPSTDTQYF. For the CDR3, the DNA is TGTGCCAGCAGCTCGGGACCTTCCACAGATACGCAGTATTTT.

The chain joins TRBV5-4 to TRBJ2-3, with TRBD2 as a possible D gene (6 bases). V was trimmed by 1 base and J by 4 bases, leaving 10 bases between them. The CDR3 is 14 residues long. Per germline, CDR1 SGHNT and CDR2 YYREEE (reference sequence). The CDR3 bases are TGTGCCAGCAGCTTGACAGCTAGCGCAGATACGCAGTATTTT. Its translation is CASSLTASADTQYF.

The chain carries TRBV5-1 and TRBJ1-2; D uncertain. The CDR3 runs to 13 residues. V was cut by 1 base and J by 13 bases, with 17 bases left in between. The germline gives CDR1 SGHRS, CDR2 YFSETQ. CDR3 sequence reads: CASSLTPREVTTF. In nucleotides, the CDR3 is TGCGCCAGCAGCTTGACTCCGAGGGAGGTGACCACCTTC.

The J gene is TRBJ1-2, the V gene TRBV6-1, with D maybe TRBD1 (6 bases). Trimming removed 6 bases from V and 2 bases from J, with 16 bases in between. The CDR3 spans 15 residues. The V gene's germline CDR1 is MNHNS and CDR2 SASEGT. CDR3 loop: CASSLQGVANYGYTF. In DNA, the CDR3 is TGTGCCAGCAGCTTACAGGGAGTGGCGAACTATGGCTACACCTTC.

V usage is TRBV18 and J usage is TRBJ1-2, with 8 bases lining up with TRBD1. Trimming removed 2 bases from V and 4 bases from J; junction bases left unmatched: 9. The CDR3 length is 16 residues. Germline V lookup: CDR1 KGHSH, CDR2 LQKENI. DNA for the CDR3: TGTGCCAGCTCACCAAATGCAGGGGGCGCCGGCTATGGCTACACCTTC. It yields the protein CASSPNAGGAGYGYTF.

J is TRBJ2-7 and V is TRBV7-2; TRBD2 matches at 11 bases. The ends lost 5 bases at V and 5 bases at J; junction bases unmatched: 5. Germline CDR1 reads SGHTA; CDR2 reads FQGNSA. CDR3 length equals 14 residues. The CDR3 sequence: CASSRLAGMNEQYF. The CDR3 region has the DNA TGTGCCAGCAGCCGACTAGCGGGGATGAACGAGCAGTACTTC.

The chain employs TRBV6-1 and TRBJ2-5; 8 bases align to TRBD1. The V and J ends lost 6 bases and 13 bases, in that order; junction bases with no gene match: 19. The CDR3 loop spans 15 amino acids. CDR1 and CDR2 (germline): MNHNS, SASEGT. This CDR3 is CASSMHYDRGPVSYF. CDR3 bases: TGTGCCAGCAGCATGCACTACGACAGGGGACCCGTCTCGTACTTC.

Worth noting for this clone: The sample contains more than one DNA sequence encoding this CDR3. The chain uses TRBV5-1 and TRBJ2-1; D uncertain. The CDR3 runs 15 residues. V lost 0 bases, J lost 2 bases, and 9 bases lay in between. Germline loops: CDR1 SGHRS, CDR2 YFSETQ. In DNA, the CDR3 is TGCGCCAGCAGCTTGGTGAGTGGGCCCTACAATGAGCAGTTCTTC. It codes for CASSLVSGPYNEQFF.

This clone has just a few counts. The sample carries other DNA sequences with the same CDR3. This sequence joins TRBV5-1 and TRBJ1-1, with D uncertain. The CDR3 has 14 amino acids. Germline-derived CDR1 and CDR2 are SGHRS and YFSETQ. Trimming removed 0 bases at V and 2 bases at J, with 8 bases between. CDR3 DNA sequence: TGCGCCAGCAGCTTGGCCGCCGGTAACACTGAAGCTTTCTTT. Translating gives CASSLAAGNTEAFF.

With regard to this clone: Within the sample, other DNA sequences also encode this same CDR3. The chain employs TRBV6-6 and TRBJ2-5; tentative D call: TRBD1 (5 bases). Germline V gene lookup returns CDR1 MNHNY and CDR2 SVGAGI (reference sequence). V was pared by 2 bases and J by 4 bases, with 11 bases between. CDR3 size: 14 residues. The CDR3 loop is CASSYPGQGETQYF. CDR3 nucleotides: TGTGCCAGCAGTTACCCGGGTCAGGGAGAGACCCAGTACTTC.

Comment on this clone: Other nucleotide sequences from this sample produce the same CDR3. This sequence joins TRBV7-3 and TRBJ2-6, with a possible D match to TRBD1 (6 bases). V lost 4 bases to trimming and J lost 2 bases, with 9 bases between them. Germline values: CDR1 SGHTA, CDR2 FQGTGA. The CDR3 extends over 15 amino acids. The CDR3 loop reads CASSSQGPGANVLTF. CDR3 DNA: TGTGCCAGCAGCTCACAGGGCCCTGGGGCCAACGTCCTGACTTTC.

On this clone: Other DNA sequences in the sample encode the same CDR3. The chain carries TRBV15 and TRBJ2-7; 7 nucleotides agree with TRBD1. Per the germline V gene, CDR1 is LNHNV and CDR2 is YYDKDF (reference sequence). Trimming cost V 0 bases and J 1 base; bases outside gene matches: 3. This CDR3 comprises 15 residues. CDR3 sequence reads: CATSRDRTGSYEQYF. CDR3 nucleotide sequence: TGTGCCACCAGCAGAGATAGGACAGGTTCCTACGAGCAGTACTTC. The full variable domain, its missing parts supplied by reference TRBV15 and TRBJ2-7, is DAMVIQNPRYQVTQFGKPVTLSCSQTLNHNVMYWYQQKSSQAPKLLFHYYDKDFNNEADTPDNFQSRRPNTSFCFLDIRSPGLGDTAMYLCATSRDRTGSYEQYFGPGTRLTVT.

Concerning this clone itself: This CDR3 is also generated by other DNA sequences in the sample. The rearrangement joins TRBV7-8 to TRBJ1-5; no definite D call. The CDR3 is 14 residues long. V gave up 1 base and J gave up 0 bases, with 4 bases separating them. Per germline, CDR1 SGHVS and CDR2 FQNEAQ. In nucleotides, the CDR3 is TGTGCCAGCAGCTTAGTGTCTAGCAATCAGCCCCAGCATTTT. It encodes CASSLVSSNQPQHF.

CDR3 sequence: CASSLSRRILRTDTQYF. The CDR3 region has the DNA TGTGCCAGCAGCTTATCACGACGGATCCTACGCACAGATACGCAGTATTTT. V is TRBV11-2 and J is TRBJ2-3; D is unclear. Germline assignment: CDR1 SGHAT and CDR2 FQNNGV. V was clipped by 2 bases and J by 1 base, with 16 bases between them. The CDR3 is made up of 17 amino acids. Combining the CDR3 with reference TRBV11-2 and TRBJ2-3 gives the whole variable domain EAGVAQSPRYKIIEKRQSVAFWCNPISGHATLYWYQQILGQGPKLLIQFQNNGVVDDSQLPKDRFSAERLKGVDSTLKIQPAKLEDSAVYLCASSLSRRILRTDTQYFGPGTRLTVL.

This chain uses TRBV23-1 with TRBJ2-1; 10 bases line up with TRBD2. TRBV23-1 has ORF status, its function being uncertain. The CDR3 is 20 residues long. Unmatched junction bases numbered 18, after V lost 3 bases and J lost 4 bases. CDR3 nucleotides: TGCGCCAGCAGTCATCCGGGACTAGCGTCGGGAGGGTGGTCGTACAATGAGCAGTTCTTC. This translates into CASSHPGLASGGWSYNEQFF.

This sequence joins TRBV23-1 and TRBJ1-1; 7 nucleotides align to TRBD1. TRBV23-1 is labeled an ORF, and its function is uncertain. J lost 5 bases, V lost 2 bases, and 17 bases had no gene match. CDR3 length: 18 amino acids. The CDR3 spells CASSQKSRQGLSWTEAFF. CDR3 coding DNA: TGCGCCAGCAGTCAAAAAAGTCGACAGGGTCTTTCTTGGACTGAAGCTTTCTTT.

J is TRBJ2-5 and V is TRBV29-1, with 13 bases identical to TRBD2. The last part of the DNA fits TRBJ2-7 better; the J call may be wrong. This CDR3 is 16 amino acids long. In germline, CDR1 is SQVTM, CDR2 ANQGSEA. The CDR3 region is CSVEGPGLAGLYEQYF. The CDR3 nucleotides are TGCAGCGTTGAAGGACCGGGACTAGCGGGATTATACGAGCAGTACTTC.

This clone was found once. The V call is TRBV14, the J call TRBJ1-1, with D unclear. The CDR3 sequence is 13 residues long. Germline loops: CDR1 SGHDN, CDR2 FVKESK. V lost 0 bases and J 0 bases, leaving 2 bases between the germline ends. CDR3 nucleotide sequence: TGTGCCAGCAGCCAAGAAATGAACACTGAAGCTTTCTTT. Its protein product is CASSQEMNTEAFF.

The CDR3 coding sequence is TGTGCCAGCAGCTTAGACAGTTCGGCTGGAAACACCATATATTTT. It encodes CASSLDSSAGNTIYF. V is TRBV7-8 and J is TRBJ1-3; D is undetermined. V shed 1 base and J shed 2 bases, with 9 bases lying between them. Germline V gives CDR1 SGHVS, CDR2 FQNEAQ. This CDR3 region has 15 residues.

This chain uses TRBV5-1 with TRBJ1-1, with TRBD1 matching 7 bases. V was clipped by 4 bases and J by 7 bases; unmatched bases: 4. The CDR3 runs to 12 residues. Germline V gene sequence: CDR1 SGHRS, CDR2 YFSETQ. For the CDR3, the DNA is TGCGCCAGCAGCGCGGGGACAGATGAAGCTTTCTTT. Protein product: CASSAGTDEAFF.

This clone was found a few times. This chain joins TRBV30 and TRBJ1-1, with D perhaps matching TRBD1 (5 bases). The V end was cut by 6 bases, the J end by 1 base, with 12 bases between. CDR1 GTSNPN and CDR2 SVGIG come from the germline V gene (reference sequence). The CDR3 is made up of 13 amino acids. The CDR3 region has the DNA TGTGCCTGCCCCGGGACGGGGAACACTGAAGCTTTCTTT. It is translated as CACPGTGNTEAFF. The full variable domain, with the rest looked up from reference TRBV30 and TRBJ1-1, is SQTIHQWPATLVQPVGSPLSLECTVEGTSNPNLYWYRQAAGRGLQLLFYSVGIGQISSEVPQNLSASRPQDRQFILSSKKLLLSDSGFYLCACPGTGNTEAFFGQGTRLTVV.

The chain uses TRBV5-8 and TRBJ1-1; possible D gene TRBD1, 6 bases. V was trimmed by 0 bases and J by 4 bases, leaving 13 bases between them. The germline V gene has CDR1 SGHTS and CDR2 YDEGEE. The CDR3 extends over 15 amino acids. The CDR3 protein is CASSLGQGFVTEAFF. CDR3 bases: TGTGCCAGCAGCTTGGGGCAGGGGTTTGTCACTGAAGCTTTCTTT.